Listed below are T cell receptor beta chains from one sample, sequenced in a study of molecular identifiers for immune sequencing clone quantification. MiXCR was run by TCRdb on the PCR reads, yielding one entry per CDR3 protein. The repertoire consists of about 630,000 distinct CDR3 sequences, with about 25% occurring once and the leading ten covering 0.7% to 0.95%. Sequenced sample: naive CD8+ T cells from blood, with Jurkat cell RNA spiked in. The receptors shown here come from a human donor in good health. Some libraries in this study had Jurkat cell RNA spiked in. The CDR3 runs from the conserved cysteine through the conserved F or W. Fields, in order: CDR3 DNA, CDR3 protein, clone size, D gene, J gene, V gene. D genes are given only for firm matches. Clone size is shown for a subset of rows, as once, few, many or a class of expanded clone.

DNA: TGTGCCAGCAGCGGAAGGGTGTCGGGCCCGGAGACCCAGTACTTC
CDR3: CASSGRVSGPETQYF
size: many
D: -
J: TRBJ2-5
V: TRBV5-6

DNA: TGTGCCAGTAGTATATATTCGGGCGGCGTTTATGGCTACACCTTC
CDR3: CASSIYSGGVYGYTF
size: -
D: -
J: TRBJ1-2
V: TRBV19

DNA: TGCGCCAGTACACAGGGACCTGAAGCTTTCTTT
CDR3: CASTQGPEAFF
size: once
D: -
J: TRBJ1-1
V: TRBV5-3

DNA: TGTGCCAGCAGTTACTCAAGGGCTGAGACTGAAGCTTTCTTT
CDR3: CASSYSRAETEAFF
size: many
D: -
J: TRBJ1-1
V: TRBV6-2/TRBV6-3

DNA: TGCGCCAGCAGCTTGAAGATGGAGGGTACTGAAGCTTTCTTT
CDR3: CASSLKMEGTEAFF
size: -
D: -
J: TRBJ1-1
V: TRBV5-1

DNA: TGTGCCAGCAGCCAAGAGGATAGGGGGATCGACGAGCAGTACTTC
CDR3: CASSQEDRGIDEQYF
size: few
D: -
J: TRBJ2-7
V: TRBV14

DNA: TGCGCCAGCAGCTTGGCCTGGGGGCCCGCAGATACGCAGTATTTT
CDR3: CASSLAWGPADTQYF
size: many
D: -
J: TRBJ2-3
V: TRBV5-1

DNA: TGTGCCAGCAGTGAGCTAGGATTTGACCGAGAAGAGACCCAGTACTTC
CDR3: CASSELGFDREETQYF
size: many
D: -
J: TRBJ2-5
V: TRBV25-1

DNA: TGTGCCAGCAGCTTAGGTATATGGGGACCAGAGGGGACCCAGTACTTC
CDR3: CASSLGIWGPEGTQYF
size: -
D: -
J: TRBJ2-5
V: TRBV11-1

DNA: TGTGCCAGCAGTATAACGGACAGGGGAGGAAGCAATCAGCCCCAGCATTTT
CDR3: CASSITDRGGSNQPQHF
size: few
D: TRBD1
J: TRBJ1-5
V: TRBV6-1

DNA: TGTGCCAGCAGCTTTCTTCTTAGGGGCAGACAGGGGACCACCGGGGAGCTGTTTTTT
CDR3: CASSFLLRGRQGTTGELFF
size: -
D: TRBD1
J: TRBJ2-2
V: TRBV7-6